Sequencing of this T cell receptor (beta chain) was carried out in a study of blood T cell repertoires in COVID-19. Across the whole study: The origin of the acute and convalescent COVID-19 samples was the United States, Italy and Spain. T cells, B-cell-depleted T cells, or PBMCs supplied cDNA or gDNA.

CDR3 size: 14 residues. With 0 bases removed from V and 4 bases from J, the gap between germline ends came to 8 bases. The germline CDR1 and CDR2 sequences are MGHRA and YSYEKL. Libraries were prepared by immunoSEQ multiplex PCR; TCRdb keeps only in-frame clonotypes and omits some of them. The table lists fewer than 350,000 clones, about nine tenths of them singletons. Cohort allocation depended upon clinical history that participants reported. Before being deemed recovered, Cohort 3 donors had two negative PCRs, clearance, or symptom resolution. The sequence was obtained from a man aged 60 to 75 who had recovered from COVID-19. The sequenced sample consisted of PBMCs or T cells enriched from blood (not recorded which). The chain combines TRBV4-1 with TRBJ2-3; unclear D gene. CDR3 loop: CASSQDLAPDTQYF. The CDR3 DNA reads TGCGCCAGCAGCCAAGATTTAGCCCCAGATACGCAGTATTTT.